The sequence of this T cell receptor beta chain was determined in a study of T-cell memory formation after mild COVID-19. Across the study: TCR clusters mostly belonged to single donors.

Concerning this clonotype: The antigen is not known.

It was 5'RACE with constant-segment primers that produced the TCR alpha and TCR beta cDNA libraries, which carried sample barcodes and UMIs. TCRdb ran MiXCR on the 5' RACE reads and lists one entry per CDR3 protein. The sample lists 350,000 to 500,000 distinct CDR3 sequences; roughly 17% were seen once. Study-wide findings and caveats: Certain responding clones were present in pre-infection memory, suggesting participation of cross-reactive memory.

Deletions cut 4 bases from V and 5 bases from J, with 16 bases between. Germline-derived CDR1 and CDR2 are SGHRS and YFSETQ. CDR3 length: 15 residues. The receptor comes from a man aged 18 to 35 who had mild COVID-19 (a few samples of this study predate the infection). Cell type and time point are not known. The specimen sequenced was PBMCs or a T cell subset sorted from them (not recorded which). The V gene is TRBV5-1, the J gene TRBJ2-1, with unresolved D. The CDR3 here is CASSPSRSRNNEQFF. DNA of the CDR3: TGCGCCAGCAGCCCCTCTAGATCCCGTAACAATGAGCAGTTCTTC. Together with reference TRBV5-1 and TRBJ2-1, the CDR3 gives the full variable domain: KAGVTQTPRYLIKTRGQQVTLSCSPISGHRSVSWYQQTPGQGLQFLFEYFSETQRNKGNFPGRFSGRQFSNSRSEMNVSTLELGDSALYLCASSPSRSRNNEQFFGPGTRLTVL.